The sequence of this TCR beta chain was determined in a study of control samples from healthy donors and cancer patients. Method: immunoSEQ multiplex PCR; TCRdb's copy keeps in-frame clones and lacks some. This repertoire shows 150,000 or so clones, roughly 94% found once; its top ten account for approximately 15%. The CDR3 loop spans 17 amino acids. Germline V gene sequence: CDR1 SGDLS, CDR2 YYNGEE. With 0 bases clipped from V and 0 bases from J, the junction kept 9 bases outside the gene matches. The sequence derives from a man in his 60s with colorectal cancer. Sequencing input: PBMCs. V and J are TRBV9 and TRBJ2-7, with 7 bases matching TRBD1. CDR3 in amino acids: CASSVGGTAQSSYEQYF. Here the CDR3 DNA reads TGTGCCAGCAGCGTAGGGGGGACAGCTCAGTCCTCCTACGAGCAGTACTTC.